The source of this T cell receptor beta chain is a study of blood T cell repertoires in COVID-19 (dated by TCRdb to 2020 to 2022). The study in broad terms: Samples from collaborators originated in the United States, Italy and Spain and spanned both the acute and convalescent phases of COVID-19. The repertoires were made available in a free public database intended to serve as a resource for research on the immune response to SARS-CoV-2. The samples were drawn from two sources: the first 160 participants of the ongoing ImmuneRACE study, and 1,000 to 1,500 subjects contributed by 6 global collaborators. The material from the prospective study consisted of cDNA or gDNA derived from T cells, B-cell-depleted T cells, or PBMCs. The dataset comprised deeply sampled blood TCRbeta repertoires from subjects exposed to, actively infected with, or recovered from COVID-19. Where available, HLA class I and class II types were taken from metadata supplied by the sample provider and were not determined by assay-based typing. The sample metadata nearly always contained a de-identified subject ID, COVID-19 status, age in years and sex.

TCRbeta CDR3 regions were amplified from genomic DNA using the immunoSEQ Assay, a bias-controlled multiplex PCR. As for how the authors treated the data: The number of nucleated cells in each sample was estimated from the amplification of reference gene primers within the assay. To quantify the absolute abundance of each unique TCRbeta CDR3 rearrangement, sequence reads were collapsed and filtered. Productive Simpson clonality was computed per sample as the square root of Simpson's diversity index over productive rearrangements. TCRdb limited this immuneACCESS table to in-frame rearrangements with V and J called. A share of clones is missing; checked studies link under half to unresolved V genes, and the rest is unexplained. The DNA gave D and trimming, while V, J and clone size come from that table. The sample table lists 95,000 to 110,000 clones, around 92% of them with a count of one. The leading ten clones occupy approximately 3.5% of the sample.

The study at large found these results: The quantity of clinical and demographic metadata differed by source and by participant and was supplied without curation.

For this clone: Its cognate antigen has yet to be identified. There are no base qualities to consult, and no much larger clone falls within one base.

The collaborating institutions used their own protocols to collect whole blood in K2EDTA tubes. For TCRbeta analysis, collaborators shipped samples as frozen whole blood, isolated PBMCs, or DNA extracted from either of those sample types. The sequencing sample was made of peripheral blood. The TCR was taken from a woman aged 55-69 years with acute or convalescent COVID-19.

CDR3 reads: CASLNTWLGGTEAFF. The base sequence is TGTGCCAGTTTAAACACTTGGCTGGGAGGAACTGAAGCTTTCTTT. This chain is built from TRBV19 and TRBJ1-1; the D gene identity is not certain. V loses 8 bases, J loses 5 bases, and the germline ends lie 21 bases apart. The germline V gene (reference sequence) gives CDR1 as LNHDA and CDR2 as SQIVND. From cysteine to phenylalanine, the CDR3 is 15 amino acids long. Solely the CDR3 DNA is kept, with 45 bases framed from the first base. Joined to the reference TRBV19 and TRBJ1-1 proteins, this CDR3 gives the full variable domain: DGGITQSPKYLFRKEGQNVTLSCEQNLNHDAMYWYRQDPGQGLRLIYYSQIVNDFQKGDIAEGYSVSREKKESFPLTVTSAQKNPTAFYLCASLNTWLGGTEAFFGQGTRLTVV.